This T cell receptor (beta chain) was observed in a study of neoadjuvant anti-PD-1 for oral cavity cancer. Germline assignment: CDR1 SQVTM and CDR2 ANQGSEA. V gave up 5 bases and J gave up 4 bases; unmatched junction bases: 3. The CDR3 spans 13 residues. Blood libraries mostly used 400 to 500 ng genomic DNA, six replicates each. Data came from immunoSEQ multiplex PCR; TCRdb stores just in-frame clones and leaves some out. Of roughly 8,900 clones detected, less than 75% appear once; the ten largest clones hold 4.2%. Study results and caveats: TCR analyses covered only three patients per response group.

Indicated time point: after neoadjuvant nivolumab, at surgical resection. These newly diagnosed stage II-IVA oral cavity squamous cell carcinoma patients had no prior systemic or radiation treatment. Patients had HPV-negative, locally advanced oral cavity squamous cell carcinoma. As for this clone: Its specificity is not known.

The source material was PBMCs, sampled after nivolumab (anti-PD-1) treatment. The rearrangement uses TRBV29-1 and TRBJ2-2, with 8 bases lining up with TRBD1. The TCR comes from a person between 40 and 85 years old with oral cavity squamous cell carcinoma. In nucleotides, the CDR3 is TGCAGCGTTTCAACAGGGGGCACCGGGGAGCTGTTTTTT. Translated: CSVSTGGTGELFF.